The T cell receptor (beta chain) under discussion was sequenced for a study of blood T cell repertoires in COVID-19. Study overall: COVID-19 samples from acute and convalescent phases originated in the United States, Italy and Spain. T cells, B-cell-depleted T cells, or PBMCs supplied cDNA or gDNA.

V was clipped by 6 bases and J by 5 bases; unmatched bases: 4. Germline CDR1 is SNHLY and CDR2 is FYNNEI. CDR3 size: 13 residues. Authors' methods: Amplification with reference gene primers provided the estimates of nucleated cell counts. Assay: immunoSEQ multiplex PCR; the TCRdb copy retains only in-frame clones and omits some. V and J calls and clone size are those listed in that table; D and trimming were worked out from the DNA. Of about 32,000 clones listed, just over 85% are singletons. The origin of this receptor is a woman between 65 and 79 years old with active COVID-19. The genes are TRBV2 and TRBJ1-5; 7 nucleotides line up with TRBD1. The sample was peripheral blood. Here the CDR3 DNA reads TGTGCCAGCAGGCGACAGGGTTATCAGCCCCAGCATTTT. Amino acid sequence: CASRRQGYQPQHF.